This T cell receptor beta chain was profiled in a study of T-cell memory formation after mild COVID-19. This CDR3 is 14 amino acids long. CDR1 and CDR2 (germline): MNHNS, SASEGT. Trimming removed 4 bases at V and 5 bases at J, with 14 bases between. TCRdb fed the 5' RACE reads into MiXCR, producing one record per CDR3 protein. The sample holds about 160,000 distinct CDR3 sequences, less than 40% seen once. This TCR derives from an adult woman who had mild COVID-19 (a few samples of this study predate the infection). Cell type and time point are not known. The specimen was PBMCs or a T cell subset sorted from them (not recorded which). The V gene is TRBV6-1, the J gene TRBJ2-5; tentatively, D is TRBD2 (6 bases). The CDR3 protein is CASSVGGRGETQYF. CDR3 nucleotides: TGTGCCAGCAGTGTAGGAGGGCGCGGGGAGACCCAGTACTTC.